Presented here are 22 T cell receptor beta chains from one specimen sequenced in a study of shared clonotypes between healthy human individuals. Naive CD8 isolation took CD45RO-negative cells positively selected for CCR7 and excluded terminally differentiated effector memory CD45RA+ cells. Only in-frame clones appear in the TCRdb table, and some are missing; sequencing was by immunoSEQ multiplex PCR. The sample lists about 1,900,000 clones, about 95% occurring once. Material: naive CD8+ T cells sorted from blood. These receptors were collected from a man younger than 35 in good health.

This chain uses TRBV28 with TRBJ2-7; D unclear. The CDR3 covers 11 residues. Germline V CDR1 and CDR2: MDHEN, SYDVKM. V lost 8 bases to trimming and J lost 5 bases, with 10 bases between them. CDR3 bases: TGTGCCAGCGATACGGATAACGAGCAGTACTTC. It codes for CASDTDNEQYF.

This rearrangement joins TRBV27 to TRBJ2-7; maybe TRBD2 (6 bases). The CDR3 totals 16 residues. The germline V gene encodes CDR1 MNHEY and CDR2 SMNVEV (reference sequence). Deletions cut 5 bases from V and 0 bases from J, with 17 bases between. The CDR3 DNA is TGTGCCAGCAGTCCCCGGCGGGATTCTTTCTCCTACGAGCAGTACTTC. Translated, it gives CASSPRRDSFSYEQYF.

The rearrangement links TRBV10-3 to TRBJ2-3; tentatively, D is TRBD1 (6 bases). Germline V gene lookup returns CDR1 ENHRY and CDR2 SYGVKD. This CDR3 has 15 amino acids. V was pared by 4 bases and J by 1 base, with 12 bases between. The DNA for the CDR3 is TGTGCCATCAGTGTTCAGGACAGCCGCACAGATACGCAGTATTTT. Translation: CAISVQDSRTDTQYF.

The rearrangement uses TRBV10-2 and TRBJ1-4, with D perhaps matching TRBD1 (6 bases). CDR1 and CDR2 (germline): WSHSY, SAAADI. The V end was cut by 3 bases, the J end by 0 bases, with 14 bases between. The CDR3 spans 17 residues. The CDR3 bases are TGCGCCAGCAGTGATAGGACAGACAAGGCAACTAATGAAAAACTGTTTTTT. This gives the protein CASSDRTDKATNEKLFF.

This chain links TRBV4-1 with TRBJ2-7, with 8 bases matching TRBD2. Trimming took 2 bases from V and 3 from J; bases not matched to a gene: 6. The CDR3 runs 15 residues. Germline V gene lookup returns CDR1 MGHRA and CDR2 YSYEKL. CDR3 in DNA: TGCGCCAGCAGCCAAAGGACTAGCCCTTACTACGAGCAGTACTTC. It yields the protein CASSQRTSPYYEQYF.

The J gene is TRBJ2-2, the V gene TRBV7-8; D gene unclear. The V end was cut by 3 bases, the J end by 7 bases, with 9 bases between. From germline, CDR1 is SGHVS and CDR2 FQNEAQ. The CDR3 spans 13 residues. The CDR3 spells CASSFALNGELFF. CDR3 sequence (DNA): TGTGCCAGCAGCTTCGCTTTGAACGGGGAGCTGTTTTTT.

This clone is a singleton in its sample. V and J are TRBV28 and TRBJ1-5; the D is unclear. V was shortened by 8 bases and J by 7 bases, with 21 bases between the two germline ends. Germline V gene lookup returns CDR1 MDHEN and CDR2 SYDVKM. The CDR3 length is 15 residues. Here the CDR3 DNA reads TGTGCCAGCGTCCGAGAAGAACCGGGGAGACAGCCCCAGCATTTT. The encoded protein is CASVREEPGRQPQHF.

The CDR3 DNA follows: TGTGCCAGCTGGCCCACTAGCGGGGCCTACAATGAGCAGTTCTTC. Its protein is CASWPTSGAYNEQFF. The chain employs TRBV2 and TRBJ2-1; 10 bases align to TRBD2. The CDR3 spans 15 residues. Germline loops: CDR1 SNHLY, CDR2 FYNNEI. After removal of 8 bases from V and 2 bases from J, the junction contained 6 bases not matched to a gene. Full variable domain (rest looked up from reference TRBV2 and TRBJ2-1): EPEVTQTPSHQVTQMGQEVILRCVPISNHLYFYWYRQILGQKVEFLVSFYNNEISEKSEIFDDQFSVERPDGSNFTLKIRSTKLEDSAMYFCASWPTSGAYNEQFFGPGTRLTVL.

The gene calls are TRBV5-5 and TRBJ2-5, with D unresolved. Trimming took 6 bases from V and 2 from J, leaving 11 bases between them. The CDR3 extends over 13 amino acids. Germline values: CDR1 SGHKS, CDR2 YYEKEE (reference sequence). The CDR3 region has the DNA TGTGCCAGCAAAGTAACCGGGCAAGAGACCCAGTACTTC. This codes for CASKVTGQETQYF.

This chain links TRBV29-1 with TRBJ2-7; D not certain. V lost 4 bases and J 6 bases, leaving 13 bases between the germline ends. The CDR3 runs 12 residues. CDR1 and CDR2 from the germline V gene are SQVTM and ANQGSEA. The CDR3 protein is CSVVRPSGEQYF. In DNA, the CDR3 is TGCAGCGTTGTGCGACCGTCCGGCGAGCAGTACTTC.

CDR3 in DNA: TGTGCCAGCAGCGGGGACGGATACTATGGCTACACCTTC. This encodes CASSGDGYYGYTF. The chain joins TRBV9 to TRBJ1-2; maybe TRBD1 (5 bases). The CDR3 consists of 13 residues. Germline V gene data show CDR1 as SGDLS and CDR2 as YYNGEE. Trimming stripped 3 bases from V and 3 bases from J, with 9 bases between.

The chain carries TRBV7-9 and TRBJ2-2, with 8 nucleotides matching TRBD1. J was trimmed by 4 bases and V by 4 bases; bases with no gene match: 11. From germline, CDR1 is SEHNR and CDR2 FQNEAQ (reference sequence). This CDR3 comprises 17 residues. The CDR3 protein is CASSSIGTGRFTGELFF. As DNA, the CDR3 is TGTGCCAGCAGCTCTATTGGGACAGGTCGATTCACCGGGGAGCTGTTTTTT.

The chain employs TRBV6-1 and TRBJ2-7, with TRBD1 matching over 9 bases. The CDR3 is 15 amino acids. Germline V lookup: CDR1 MNHNS, CDR2 SASEGT. With V trimmed by 4 bases and J by 3 bases, 7 bases remained unmatched. The CDR3 reads CASSGWDRAYYEQYF. The DNA of the CDR3 is TGTGCCAGCAGTGGTTGGGACAGGGCCTACTACGAGCAGTACTTC.

The J gene is TRBJ2-7, the V gene TRBV2, with D unclear. This CDR3 has 16 residues. V was clipped by 6 bases and J by 2 bases, with 20 bases between them. The V gene's germline CDR1 is SNHLY and CDR2 FYNNEI. The CDR3: CASRRPTISFPYEQYF. CDR3 coding DNA: TGTGCCAGCAGGAGACCCACCATTTCTTTTCCCTACGAGCAGTACTTC. The whole variable domain, filled in from reference TRBV2 and TRBJ2-7, reads EPEVTQTPSHQVTQMGQEVILRCVPISNHLYFYWYRQILGQKVEFLVSFYNNEISEKSEIFDDQFSVERPDGSNFTLKIRSTKLEDSAMYFCASRRPTISFPYEQYFGPGTRLTVT.

The chain has TRBV5-1 and TRBJ1-1; D is undetermined. Germline V CDR1 and CDR2: SGHRS, YFSETQ. The CDR3 runs 13 residues. Trimming took off 6 bases at V and 0 bases at J, with 9 bases between the two ends. In nucleotides, the CDR3 is TGCGCCAGCAACGACCTGATGAACACTGAAGCTTTCTTT. It translates to CASNDLMNTEAFF.

The rearrangement uses TRBV7-2 and TRBJ2-5; weak D call: TRBD1 (6 bases). The CDR3 sequence is 15 residues long. Germline-derived CDR1 and CDR2 are SGHTA and FQGNSA. V was clipped by 4 bases and J by 2 bases, with 14 bases between them. The chain's CDR3 is CASSSPQGLQETQYF. CDR3 DNA: TGTGCCAGCAGCTCACCGCAGGGGCTTCAAGAGACCCAGTACTTC. The variable domain in full, completed from reference TRBV7-2 and TRBJ2-5, reads GAGVSQSPSNKVTEKGKDVELRCDPISGHTALYWYRQSLGQGLEFLIYFQGNSAPDKSGLPSDRFSAERTGGSVSTLTIQRTQQEDSAVYLCASSSPQGLQETQYFGPGTRLLVL.

The CDR3 region has the DNA TGCGCCAGCAGTGAAACAGGGCCGTTTCAGCCCCAGCATTTT. Amino acid sequence: CASSETGPFQPQHF. V gene TRBV10-2 combines with J gene TRBJ1-5; D possibly corresponds to TRBD1 (6 bases). The CDR3 consists of 14 residues. Between the trimmed V and J ends, which lost 3 bases and 6 bases, there was a span of 12 bases. Germline V gene data show CDR1 as WSHSY and CDR2 as SAAADI.

The gene calls are TRBV7-9 and TRBJ2-2; D unresolved. The CDR3 is 13 residues long. V gave up 7 bases and J gave up 3 bases, with 9 bases separating them. Looked up from germline, CDR1 is SEHNR and CDR2 is FQNEAQ (reference sequence). The CDR3 here is CASTSHDTGELFF. CDR3 bases: TGTGCCAGCACCTCACACGACACCGGGGAGCTGTTTTTT.

The chain links TRBV10-2 to TRBJ2-3, with TRBD1 identical over 8 bases. The V and J ends lost 3 bases and 1 base, in that order; junction bases with no gene match: 6. Germline V gene lookup returns CDR1 WSHSY and CDR2 SAAADI. The CDR3 is made up of 16 amino acids. The CDR3 sequence is CASSDSGGWGTDTQYF. The DNA of the CDR3 is TGCGCCAGCAGTGACTCAGGGGGCTGGGGCACAGATACGCAGTATTTT.

The CDR3 DNA reads TGTGCCAGCAGCCTGGGACAGGGTCCGCGACCAGATACGCAGTATTTT. Translating it yields CASSLGQGPRPDTQYF. V usage is TRBV7-2 and J usage is TRBJ2-3; 9 nucleotides line up with TRBD1. Trimming cost V 5 bases and J 4 bases; bases outside gene matches: 10. This CDR3 contains 16 residues. The germline gives CDR1 SGHTA, CDR2 FQGNSA.

This clone was picked up one time. The J gene is TRBJ2-3, the V gene TRBV7-2, with 14 nucleotides matching TRBD2. The CDR3 is 19 amino acids. The V gene end was trimmed by 2 bases and the J gene end by 6 bases; junction bases not matched to a gene: 13. The V gene's germline CDR1 is SGHTA and CDR2 FQGNSA. DNA of the CDR3: TGTGCCAGCAGCTTAATCTCGGGACTAGCGGGAGCCCCGGGGGATACGCAGTATTTT. Translating gives CASSLISGLAGAPGDTQYF.

This chain uses TRBV5-4 with TRBJ2-2; TRBD1 or TRBD2 may be the D gene (5 bases each). Per germline, CDR1 SGHNT and CDR2 YYREEE (reference sequence). Trimming took 2 bases from V and 4 from J, leaving 9 bases between them. This CDR3 has 14 amino acids. The CDR3 here is CASSFGDLTGELFF. The CDR3 DNA reads TGTGCCAGCAGCTTCGGGGACCTCACCGGGGAGCTGTTTTTT.